This T cell receptor (beta chain) was obtained from a study of blood T cell repertoires in COVID-19. On this clone: A read error may account for a junction end that differs from germline.

Original processing methods: How many nucleated cells were present was estimated from reference gene primer amplification. The method was immunoSEQ multiplex PCR; TCRdb's version includes in-frame clones alone and lacks a portion of them. Clone size and the V and J calls come from that table; the DNA yielded D and trimming. The sample shows 35,000 to 45,000 clones, around 81% of them seen only once. This CDR3 contains 15 residues. Germline CDR1 is SGHVS and CDR2 is FNYEAQ. The genes are TRBV7-6 and TRBJ2-1; D is undetermined. The sequence came from a man aged 50 to 59 with active COVID-19. The sequencing sample was made of peripheral blood. The CDR3 bases are TGTGCTAGCAGCTTATCACGGAGCTCCTACAATGAGCAGTTCTTC. Amino acids: CASSLSRSSYNEQFF.